The table lists the clone carrying this T cell receptor beta chain with a few counts. Antigen: not known. This CDR3 has 17 residues. Trimming at V came to 10 bases and at J to 2 bases, leaving 10 bases not matched to a gene. From germline, CDR1 is LNHNV and CDR2 YYDKDF (reference sequence). This entry comes from a study of post-analysis software for immune sequencing data. General study points: Higher frequency in patients than in controls was seen for about five TRBV segments, with TRBV5-6, TRBV5-1 and TRBV20-1 among them.

Built from TCR beta cDNA, the libraries had unique molecular identifiers in them. The authors obtained some 500,000 cDNA molecules from about 0.94 to 9.7 million T cells. From the PCR reads, TCRdb called clonotypes with MiXCR, one entry per CDR3 protein. The sample contains about half a million distinct CDR3 sequences, around 36% of which appear only once. The receptor's source is a girl aged 2-17 years with multiple sclerosis. The sample consisted of blood. This rearrangement joins TRBV15 to TRBJ2-3; 15 bases align to TRBD2. The CDR3 DNA sequence: TGTGCCATCCGATCGGGACTAGCGGGGGGTATCACAGATACGCAGTATTTT. Protein sequence: CAIRSGLAGGITDTQYF.